This note documents a single T cell receptor beta chain sequence. The antigen remains unidentified. There are 13 residues in the CDR3. The germline gives CDR1 ENHRY, CDR2 SYGVKD. J was trimmed by 3 bases and V by 6 bases; bases with no gene match: 3. The data were obtained in a study of T cell responses to AZD1222 COVID-19 vaccine. Whole-study findings and limits: Just six AZD1222 recipients were seropositive at baseline. Vaccine-related CD4 TCRs covered spike, predominating at 160-218 and 743-854. All repertoire sampling was performed exclusively after the peak T cell response. White British donors predominated, females outnumbered males, and clonal diversity was possibly underestimated.

The repertoire was sequenced with immunoSEQ multiplex PCR; TCRdb's copy has only in-frame clones and lacks some. The repertoire has 150,000 to 200,000 clones, approximately 90% of them found once; the top ten carry 1.1%. This sample comprised peripheral blood, obtained 28 days after the second AZD1222 dose. V usage is TRBV10-3 and J usage is TRBJ2-3; 7 nucleotides line up with TRBD1. The clonotype comes from an adult who received the AZD1222 COVID-19 vaccine. CDR3 residues: CAIRADRTDTQYF. The CDR3 region has the DNA TGTGCCATCAGGGCGGACAGGACAGATACGCAGTATTTT.